What follows are 25 T cell receptor beta chains derived from one specimen sequenced in a study of T cells in Graves' hyperthyroidism and ophthalmopathy. What was amplified from RNA transcripts were TCR beta CDR3 regions. Using the HTBI primer set, a first-round RT-PCR was run on the TCR CDR3. TCRdb re-called the multiplex PCR reads through MiXCR, storing one row per CDR3 protein. The sample includes 330,000 or so distinct CDR3 sequences, approximately 19% seen only once; the top ten take 39%. The sequenced sample was blood. The receptors come from a middle-aged man with Graves' ophthalmopathy.

The CDR3 DNA sequence: TGTGCCAGCAGCCCTACCTGGGGGGGAGCTCAGCGGGACGAGCAGTACTTC. This gives the protein CASSPTWGGAQRDEQYF. The rearrangement uses TRBV6-1 and TRBJ2-7, with 7 nucleotides matching TRBD2. The germline gives CDR1 MNHNS, CDR2 SASEGT. The CDR3 is 17 amino acids. The ends lost 6 bases at V and 5 bases at J; junction bases unmatched: 19.

This chain joins TRBV10-3 and TRBJ2-3, with TRBD2 matching 11 bases. CDR3 length: 16 residues. The V gene's germline CDR1 is ENHRY and CDR2 SYGVKD. After removal of 1 base from V and 6 bases from J, the junction contained 6 bases not matched to a gene. The CDR3 sequence: CAISELLAGASDTQYF. In DNA form, the CDR3 reads TGTGCCATCAGTGAGTTACTAGCGGGAGCAAGTGATACGCAGTATTTT.

This clonotype was counted a few times. The rearrangement uses TRBV27 and TRBJ1-2, with 10 bases lining up with TRBD1. Germline-derived CDR1 and CDR2 are MNHEY and SMNVEV (reference sequence). The CDR3 contains 17 residues. The J segment lost 4 bases and the V segment lost 5 bases, leaving 13 bases of the junction unmatched. The CDR3 is CASSTRQGAGGGYGYTF. CDR3 bases: TGTGCCAGCAGTACTCGACAGGGGGCCGGAGGAGGCTATGGCTACACCTTC.

This chain links TRBV15 with TRBJ2-3; the D is unclear. Germline V gene lookup returns CDR1 LNHNV and CDR2 YYDKDF (reference sequence). The V end was cut by 4 bases, the J end by 5 bases, with 7 bases between. CDR3 length: 12 amino acids. The CDR3 protein is CATSTWGDTQYF. In DNA form, the CDR3 reads TGTGCCACCAGCACCTGGGGAGATACGCAGTATTTT.

This sequence joins TRBV20-1 and TRBJ2-3; D gene uncertain. Trimming took 2 bases from V and 4 from J, leaving 7 bases between them. This CDR3 is 12 amino acids long. CDR1 DFQATT and CDR2 SNEGSKA come from the germline V gene (reference sequence). CDR3 bases: TGCAGTGCTAGACTAATAGCAGATACGCAGTATTTT. The encoded protein is CSARLIADTQYF.

The J gene is TRBJ2-3, the V gene TRBV7-2; no reliable D call. Between the trimmed V and J ends, which lost 1 base and 8 bases, there was a span of 4 bases. This CDR3 comprises 11 residues. CDR1 is SGHTA and CDR2 is FQGNSA in the germline V gene. The DNA of the CDR3 is TGTGCCAGCAGCTTAGAATCTACGCAGTATTTT. It translates to CASSLESTQYF.

The rearrangement joins TRBV6-1 to TRBJ2-5; D may match TRBD1 or TRBD2 (5 bases each). With 5 bases removed from V and 1 base from J, the gap between germline ends came to 23 bases. The CDR3 is 18 amino acids. In germline, CDR1 is MNHNS, CDR2 SASEGT. CDR3 bases: TGTGCCAGCAGTAAACTCAAAACCGGGGCAAGGTTCCAAGAGACCCAGTACTTC. This codes for CASSKLKTGARFQETQYF.

This clonotype was seen many times. The rearrangement links TRBV7-9 to TRBJ1-2; the match to TRBD1 covers 10 bases. V trimming: 4 bases; J trimming: 4 bases; junction bases outside the gene matches: 6. CDR1 and CDR2 from the germline V gene are SEHNR and FQNEAQ (reference sequence). The CDR3 contains 15 residues. The CDR3 loop is CASSSPGQGIYGYTF. CDR3 coding DNA: TGTGCCAGCAGCTCTCCGGGACAGGGGATCTATGGCTACACCTTC.

This clonotype was seen many times. The V and J genes are TRBV2 and TRBJ1-5; perhaps TRBD1 as D (5 bases). Trimming took 7 bases from V and 5 from J, leaving 15 bases between them. The CDR3 totals 14 residues. The germline CDR1 and CDR2 sequences are SNHLY and FYNNEI. The CDR3 bases are TGTGCCAGCAACTCTGGGGGTCATTATCAGCCCCAGCATTTT. Residues: CASNSGGHYQPQHF.

The rearrangement joins TRBV12-5 to TRBJ2-1, with D uncertain. CDR1 is LGHNT and CDR2 is FRNRAP in the germline V gene. The CDR3 length is 13 residues. V lost 1 base, J lost 9 bases, and 10 bases lay in between. CDR3 nucleotide sequence: TGTGCTAGTGGTTTGGCTTACTCTAGTGAGCAGTTCTTC. It codes for CASGLAYSSEQFF.

This clonotype was counted ten times or more. CDR3 nucleotides: TGTGCCAGCAGTTTAGAGGGCAGGGCCGCCTATGGCTACACCTTC. It yields the protein CASSLEGRAAYGYTF. V is TRBV12-3 or TRBV12-4 and J is TRBJ1-2, with D perhaps TRBD1 (5 bases). V gave up 1 base and J gave up 4 bases, with 13 bases separating them. The CDR3 has 15 residues.

This clonotype was seen many times. The chain carries TRBV11-3 and TRBJ2-5; 13 bases are shared with TRBD2. The V gene end was trimmed by 5 bases and the J gene end by 3 bases; junction bases not matched to a gene: 9. CDR1 and CDR2 (germline): SGHNT, YENEEA. The CDR3 extends over 17 amino acids. The CDR3: CASSRQSGLAGEETQYF. For the CDR3, the DNA is TGTGCCAGCAGCCGACAATCTGGACTAGCGGGAGAAGAGACCCAGTACTTC.

This clonotype has a handful of counts. The chain employs TRBV28 and TRBJ2-7; D is perhaps TRBD1 (6 bases). Trimming removed 6 bases from V and 5 bases from J, with 11 bases in between. This CDR3 has 12 residues. CDR1 and CDR2 (germline): MDHEN, SYDVKM. This CDR3 reads CASSDRIHEQYF. In DNA form, the CDR3 reads TGTGCCAGCAGCGACAGGATCCACGAGCAGTACTTC.

V and J are TRBV27 and TRBJ2-1, with 11 nucleotides matching TRBD2. The V gene end was trimmed by 5 bases and the J gene end by 4 bases; junction bases not matched to a gene: 7. Germline lookup yields CDR1 MNHEY and CDR2 SMNVEV (reference sequence). CDR3 length equals 16 residues. CDR3 protein: CASSITGTSGYNEQFF. DNA of the CDR3: TGTGCCAGCAGTATAACCGGGACTAGCGGATACAATGAGCAGTTCTTC.

V usage is TRBV20-1 and J usage is TRBJ2-2, with D possibly being TRBD2 (6 bases). Per germline, CDR1 DFQATT and CDR2 SNEGSKA (reference sequence). CDR3 length equals 15 residues. V lost 6 bases, J lost 1 base, and 15 bases lay in between. CDR3 in amino acids: CSAPHGTQNTGELFF. CDR3 nucleotides: TGCAGTGCCCCACACGGGACTCAGAACACCGGGGAGCTGTTTTTT.

This clonotype was observed at least ten times. This rearrangement joins TRBV7-2 to TRBJ2-3; D might be TRBD1 or TRBD2, each matching 5 bases. The germline CDR1 and CDR2 sequences are SGHTA and FQGNSA. Trimming removed 5 bases at V and 5 bases at J, with 11 bases between. The CDR3 spans 13 residues. The chain's CDR3 is CASSARGRDTQYF. In DNA form, the CDR3 reads TGTGCCAGCAGCGCGAGGGGCAGAGATACGCAGTATTTT.

This chain links TRBV27 with TRBJ1-1; D is unresolved. Germline CDR1 and CDR2: MNHEY and SMNVEV (reference sequence). The CDR3 contains 13 residues. V gave up 8 bases and J gave up 6 bases, with 16 bases separating them. CDR3 sequence: CASWEAGNAEAFF. DNA for the CDR3: TGTGCCAGCTGGGAGGCGGGCAACGCTGAAGCTTTCTTT.

This clonotype has only one observation. A read error may explain this, as a much larger clone is one base away. The genes are TRBV30 and TRBJ2-1; 7 positions agree with TRBD1. The germline V gene has CDR1 GTSNPN and CDR2 SVGIG (reference sequence). The length of the CDR3 is 14 residues. CDR3 in DNA: TGTGCCTGGAGTCGAGGACAGGTCTACAATGAGCGGTTCTTC. Translating gives CAWSRGQVYNERFF.

This clonotype was seen only a few times. Mismatch with germline at one junction end may stem from a read error. The chain is built from TRBV4-1 and TRBJ2-1, with TRBD2 matching 9 bases. The germline CDR1 and CDR2 sequences are MGHRA and YSYEKL. There are 15 residues in the CDR3. The chain's CDR3 is CASSLGQGLAVEQFF. CDR3 coding DNA: TGTGCCAGCAGCTTGGGGCAGGGACTAGCCGTTGAGCAGTTCTTC.

Notes on this clonotype: A much larger clone lies a single base off, so this may be a read error. The V gene is TRBV18, the J gene TRBJ2-1; 11 bases agree with TRBD1. This CDR3 comprises 15 residues. Per the germline V gene, CDR1 is KGHSH and CDR2 is LQKENI. The CDR3 coding sequence is TGTGCCAGCTCCGGGACAGGGGGGCCCTACAATGAGCAGTCCTTC. Amino acids: CASSGTGGPYNEQSF.

This clonotype was observed many times. The genes are TRBV7-3 and TRBJ2-1; maybe TRBD2 (5 bases). CDR1 and CDR2 (germline): SGHTA, FQGTGA. Between the trimmed V and J ends, which lost 2 bases and 10 bases, there was a span of 6 bases. The CDR3 length is 11 residues. CDR3 sequence: CASSLGEEQFF. CDR3 nucleotide sequence: TGTGCCAGCAGCTTAGGGGAGGAGCAGTTCTTC.

In its sample, this clonotype was seen many times. J is TRBJ2-7 and V is TRBV6-6, with 8 bases aligning to TRBD2. Germline CDR1 is MNHNY and CDR2 is SVGAGI (reference sequence). V trimming: 0 bases; J trimming: 2 bases; junction bases outside the gene matches: 3. The CDR3 consists of 15 residues. The CDR3: CASSYSSGDPYEQYF. The CDR3 coding sequence is TGTGCCAGCAGTTACTCTAGCGGGGACCCCTACGAGCAGTACTTC.

This chain's CDR3 is CATSDSQTGAYNEQFF. CDR3 nucleotide sequence: TGTGCCACCAGTGATAGTCAGACAGGGGCCTACAATGAGCAGTTCTTC. The chain links TRBV24-1 to TRBJ2-1; TRBD1 agrees at 8 bases. Germline V gene lookup returns CDR1 KGHDR and CDR2 SFDVKD. Losses at the gene ends were 3 bases for V and 2 bases for J; bases not matched to a gene: 5. This CDR3 region has 16 residues.

A few counts support this clonotype. The CDR3 region has the DNA TGTGCCAGCAGGGGTGTGAGGGGTAGCTCTGGAAACACCATATATTTT. This encodes CASRGVRGSSGNTIYF. The chain has TRBV6-1 and TRBJ1-3; tentative D call: TRBD1 (5 bases). The CDR3 runs 16 residues. The germline V and J ends were trimmed by 6 bases and 0 bases, with 15 bases remaining between them. Per the germline V gene, CDR1 is MNHNS and CDR2 is SASEGT.

This clonotype was detected ten times or more. This chain uses TRBV28 with TRBJ1-1; 7 bases line up with TRBD1. Looked up from germline, CDR1 is MDHEN and CDR2 is SYDVKM. This CDR3 has 12 residues. The trim removed 9 bases at V and 9 bases at J, leaving 10 bases unmatched. The CDR3 here is CASKTGLSKAFF. The CDR3 bases are TGTGCCAGTAAGACAGGGCTCTCAAAAGCTTTCTTT.